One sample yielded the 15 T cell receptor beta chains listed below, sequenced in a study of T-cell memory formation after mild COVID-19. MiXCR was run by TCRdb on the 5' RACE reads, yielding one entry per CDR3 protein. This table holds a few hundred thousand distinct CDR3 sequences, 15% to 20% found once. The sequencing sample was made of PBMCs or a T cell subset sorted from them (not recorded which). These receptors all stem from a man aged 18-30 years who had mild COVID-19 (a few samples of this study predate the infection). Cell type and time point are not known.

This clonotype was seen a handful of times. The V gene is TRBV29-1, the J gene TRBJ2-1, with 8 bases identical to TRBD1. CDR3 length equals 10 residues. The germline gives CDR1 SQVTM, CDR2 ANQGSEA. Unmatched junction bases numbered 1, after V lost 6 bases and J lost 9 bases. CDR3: CSVTGVEQFF. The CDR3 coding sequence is TGCAGCGTGACAGGGGTTGAGCAGTTCTTC.

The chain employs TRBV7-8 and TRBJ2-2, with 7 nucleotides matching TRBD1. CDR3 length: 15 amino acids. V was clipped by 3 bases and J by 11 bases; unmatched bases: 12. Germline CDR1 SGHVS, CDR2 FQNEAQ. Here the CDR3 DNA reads TGTGCCAGCAGCTTCGCCCGCTTTGGGACAGTTGAGCTGTTTTTT. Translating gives CASSFARFGTVELFF.

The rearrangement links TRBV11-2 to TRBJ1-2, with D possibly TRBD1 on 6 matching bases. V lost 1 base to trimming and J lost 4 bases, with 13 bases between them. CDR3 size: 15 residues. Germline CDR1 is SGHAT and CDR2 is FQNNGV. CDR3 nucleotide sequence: TGTGCCAGCAGCTTAGGGACAGTCCCTGGCTATGGCTACACCTTC. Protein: CASSLGTVPGYGYTF.

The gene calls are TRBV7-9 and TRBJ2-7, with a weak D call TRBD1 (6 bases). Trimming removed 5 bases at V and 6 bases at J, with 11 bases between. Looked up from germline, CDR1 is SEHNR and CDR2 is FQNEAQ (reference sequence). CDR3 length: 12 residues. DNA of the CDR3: TGTGCCAGCAGCCAGGGGCTAGGCGAGCAGTACGTC. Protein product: CASSQGLGEQYV.

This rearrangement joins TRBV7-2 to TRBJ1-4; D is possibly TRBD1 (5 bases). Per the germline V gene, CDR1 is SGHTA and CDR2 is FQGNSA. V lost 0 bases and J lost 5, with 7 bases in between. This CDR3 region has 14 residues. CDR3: CASSLAGLNEKLFF. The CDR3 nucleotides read TGTGCCAGCAGCTTAGCGGGGCTCAATGAAAAACTGTTTTTT.

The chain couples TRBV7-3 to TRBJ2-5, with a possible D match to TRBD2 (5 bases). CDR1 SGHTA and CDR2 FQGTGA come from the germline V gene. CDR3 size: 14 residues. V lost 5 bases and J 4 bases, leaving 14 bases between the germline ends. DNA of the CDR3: TGTGCCAGCAGCCCCCGCGGGTTCCGAGAGACCCAGTACTTC. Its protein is CASSPRGFRETQYF.

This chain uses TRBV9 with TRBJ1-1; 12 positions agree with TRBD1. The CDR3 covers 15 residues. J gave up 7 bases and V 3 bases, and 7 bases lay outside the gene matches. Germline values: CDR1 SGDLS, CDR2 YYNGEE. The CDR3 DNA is TGTGCCAGCAGCGCTGGGGGACAGGGGGCGGATGAAGCTTTCTTT. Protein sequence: CASSAGGQGADEAFF.

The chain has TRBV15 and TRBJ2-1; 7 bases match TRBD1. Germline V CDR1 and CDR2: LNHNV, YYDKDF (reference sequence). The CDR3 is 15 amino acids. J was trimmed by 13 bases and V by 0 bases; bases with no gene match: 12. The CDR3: CATSRETGVGSGQFF. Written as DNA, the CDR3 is TGTGCCACCAGCAGAGAAACAGGGGTTGGCTCCGGACAGTTCTTC.

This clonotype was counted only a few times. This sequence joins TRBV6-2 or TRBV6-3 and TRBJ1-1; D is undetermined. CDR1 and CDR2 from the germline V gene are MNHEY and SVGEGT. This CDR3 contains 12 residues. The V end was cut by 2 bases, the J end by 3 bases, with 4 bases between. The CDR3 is CASSYPYTEAFF. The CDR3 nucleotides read TGTGCCAGCAGTTACCCCTACACTGAAGCTTTCTTT.

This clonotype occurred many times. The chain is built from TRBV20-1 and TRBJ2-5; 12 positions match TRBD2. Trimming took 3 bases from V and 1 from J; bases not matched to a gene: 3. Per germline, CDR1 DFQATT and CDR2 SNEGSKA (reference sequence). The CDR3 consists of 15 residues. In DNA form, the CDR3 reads TGCAGTGCTAGTCCTAGCGGGGGGGCCCAAGAGACCCAGTACTTC. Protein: CSASPSGGAQETQYF.

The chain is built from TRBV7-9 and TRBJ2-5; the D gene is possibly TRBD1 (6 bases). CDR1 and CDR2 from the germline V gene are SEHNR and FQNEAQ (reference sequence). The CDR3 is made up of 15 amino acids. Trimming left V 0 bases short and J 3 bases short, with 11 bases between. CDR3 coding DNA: TGTGCCAGCAGCTTAGCACAGGGCATGAAAGAGACCCAGTACTTC. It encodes CASSLAQGMKETQYF. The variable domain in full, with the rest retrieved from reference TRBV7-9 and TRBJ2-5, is DTGVSQNPRHKITKRGQNVTFRCDPISEHNRLYWYRQTLGQGPEFLTYFQNEAQLEKSRLLSDRFSAERPKGSFSTLEIQRTEQGDSAMYLCASSLAQGMKETQYFGPGTRLLVL.

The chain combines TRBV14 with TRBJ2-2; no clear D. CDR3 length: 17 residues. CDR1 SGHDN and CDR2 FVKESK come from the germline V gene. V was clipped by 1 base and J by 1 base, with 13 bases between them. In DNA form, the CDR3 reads TGTGCCAGCAGCCAAGCACGCTGGCGAGGGAACACCGGGGAGCTGTTTTTT. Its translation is CASSQARWRGNTGELFF.

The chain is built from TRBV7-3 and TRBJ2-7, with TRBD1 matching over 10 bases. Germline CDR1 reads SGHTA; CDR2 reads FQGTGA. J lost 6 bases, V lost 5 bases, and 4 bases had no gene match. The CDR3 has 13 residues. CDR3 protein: CASSPTGGGEQYF. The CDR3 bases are TGTGCCAGCAGCCCGACAGGGGGCGGCGAGCAGTACTTC.

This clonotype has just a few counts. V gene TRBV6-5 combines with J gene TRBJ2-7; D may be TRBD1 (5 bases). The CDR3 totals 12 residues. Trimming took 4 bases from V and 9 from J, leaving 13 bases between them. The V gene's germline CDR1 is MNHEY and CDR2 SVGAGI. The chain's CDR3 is CASSLGLGVQYF. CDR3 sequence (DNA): TGTGCCAGCAGTTTGGGTTTAGGGGTGCAGTACTTC.

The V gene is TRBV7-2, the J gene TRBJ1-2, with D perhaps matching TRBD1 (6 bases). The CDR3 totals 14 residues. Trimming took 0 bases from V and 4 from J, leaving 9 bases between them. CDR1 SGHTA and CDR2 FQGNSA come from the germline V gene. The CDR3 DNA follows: TGTGCCAGCAGCTTAGCGAGGACAGTCTATGGCTACACCTTC. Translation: CASSLARTVYGYTF.